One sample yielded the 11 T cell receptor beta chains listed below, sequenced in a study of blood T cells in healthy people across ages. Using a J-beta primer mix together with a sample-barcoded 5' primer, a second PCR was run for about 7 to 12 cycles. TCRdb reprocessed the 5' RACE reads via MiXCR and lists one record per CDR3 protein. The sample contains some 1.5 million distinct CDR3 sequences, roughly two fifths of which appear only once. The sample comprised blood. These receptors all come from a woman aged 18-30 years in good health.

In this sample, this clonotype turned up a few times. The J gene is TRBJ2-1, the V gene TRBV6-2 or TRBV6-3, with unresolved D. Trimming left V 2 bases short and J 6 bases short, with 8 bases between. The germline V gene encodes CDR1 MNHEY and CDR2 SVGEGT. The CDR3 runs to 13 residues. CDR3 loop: CASSYGWGNEQFF. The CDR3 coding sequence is TGTGCCAGCAGTTACGGGTGGGGCAATGAGCAGTTCTTC.

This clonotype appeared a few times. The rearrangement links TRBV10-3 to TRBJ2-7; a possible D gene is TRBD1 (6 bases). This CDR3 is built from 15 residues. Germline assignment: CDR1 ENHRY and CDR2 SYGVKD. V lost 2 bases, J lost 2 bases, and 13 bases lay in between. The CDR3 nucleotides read TGTGCCATCAGTGAGGGTCAGGGGAAACCCTACGAGCAGTACTTC. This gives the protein CAISEGQGKPYEQYF.

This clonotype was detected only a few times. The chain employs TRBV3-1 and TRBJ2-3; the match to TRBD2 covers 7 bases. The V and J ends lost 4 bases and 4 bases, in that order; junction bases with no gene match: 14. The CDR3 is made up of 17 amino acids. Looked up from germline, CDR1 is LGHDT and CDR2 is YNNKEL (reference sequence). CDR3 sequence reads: CASSRPPGGRGADTQYF. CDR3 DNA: TGTGCCAGCAGCCGCCCTCCTGGCGGGAGAGGCGCAGATACGCAGTATTTT.

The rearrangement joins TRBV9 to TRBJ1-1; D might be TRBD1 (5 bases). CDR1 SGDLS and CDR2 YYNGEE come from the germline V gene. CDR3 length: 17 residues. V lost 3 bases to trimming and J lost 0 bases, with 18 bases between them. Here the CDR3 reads CASSALDRGRMNTEAFF. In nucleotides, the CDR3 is TGTGCCAGCAGCGCACTAGATCGGGGGAGGATGAACACTGAAGCTTTCTTT.

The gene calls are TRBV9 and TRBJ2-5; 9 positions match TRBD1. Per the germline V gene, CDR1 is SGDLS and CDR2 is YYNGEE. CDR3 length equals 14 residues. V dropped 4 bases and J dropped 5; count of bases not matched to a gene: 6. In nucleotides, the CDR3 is TGTGCCAGCAGCCCCTGGGACAGGGCGGAGACCCAGTACTTC. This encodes CASSPWDRAETQYF. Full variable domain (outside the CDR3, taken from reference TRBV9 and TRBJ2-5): DSGVTQTPKHLITATGQRVTLRCSPRSGDLSVYWYQQSLDQGLQFLIQYYNGEERAKGNILERFSAQQFPDLHSELNLSSLELGDSALYFCASSPWDRAETQYFGPGTRLLVL.

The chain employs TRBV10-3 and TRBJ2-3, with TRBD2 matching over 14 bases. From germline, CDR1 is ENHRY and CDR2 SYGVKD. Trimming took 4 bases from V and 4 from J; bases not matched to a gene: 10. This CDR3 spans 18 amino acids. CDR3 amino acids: CAISGSHGTSGSADTQYF. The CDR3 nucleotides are TGTGCCATCAGTGGTTCCCACGGGACTAGCGGGAGCGCAGATACGCAGTATTTT.

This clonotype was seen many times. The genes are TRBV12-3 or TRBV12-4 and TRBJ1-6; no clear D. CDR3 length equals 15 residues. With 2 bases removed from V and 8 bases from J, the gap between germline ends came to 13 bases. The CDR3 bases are TGTGCCAGCAGTTTATGGGTGATGGGTGATTCACCCCTCCACTTT. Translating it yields CASSLWVMGDSPLHF.

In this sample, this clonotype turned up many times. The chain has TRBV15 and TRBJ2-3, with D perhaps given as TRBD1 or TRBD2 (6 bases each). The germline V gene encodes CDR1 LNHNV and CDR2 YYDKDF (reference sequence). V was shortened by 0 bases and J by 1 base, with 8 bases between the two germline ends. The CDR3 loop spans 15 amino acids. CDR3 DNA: TGTGCCACCAGCAGAGATAGGGGGGGCACAGATACGCAGTATTTT. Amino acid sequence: CATSRDRGGTDTQYF.

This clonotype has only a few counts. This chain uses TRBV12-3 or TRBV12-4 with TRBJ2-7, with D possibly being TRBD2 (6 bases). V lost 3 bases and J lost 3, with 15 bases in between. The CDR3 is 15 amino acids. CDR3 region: CASSFLRLEGYEQYF. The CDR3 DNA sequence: TGTGCCAGCAGTTTCTTACGGTTGGAGGGCTACGAGCAGTACTTC.

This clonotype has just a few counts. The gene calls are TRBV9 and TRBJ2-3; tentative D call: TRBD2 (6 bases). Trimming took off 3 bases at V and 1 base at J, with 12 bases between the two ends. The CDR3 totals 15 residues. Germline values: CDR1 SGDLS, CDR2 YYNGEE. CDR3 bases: TGTGCCAGCAGCGCCGACGGGGGAGGCACAGATACGCAGTATTTT. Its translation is CASSADGGGTDTQYF.

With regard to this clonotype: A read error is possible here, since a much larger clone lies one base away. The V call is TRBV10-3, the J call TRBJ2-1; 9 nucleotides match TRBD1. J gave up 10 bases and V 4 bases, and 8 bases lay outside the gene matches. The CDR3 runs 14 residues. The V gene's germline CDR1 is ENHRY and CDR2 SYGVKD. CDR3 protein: CAISVGQGLYEQFF. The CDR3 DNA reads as TGTGCCATCAGTGTGGGACAGGGACTCTACGAGCAGTTCTTC.